The entry that follows covers one TCR beta chain sequence. Its antigen is undetermined. The data derive from a study of cytomegalovirus exposure and HLA in healthy donors. The study's findings and limits: As a later analysis revealed, most CMV-associated TCR beta chains appeared HLA-restricted. One variant, a missense change in DCLRE1C, was linked in a later analysis to TCR beta V- and J-gene trimming.

Germline V CDR1 and CDR2: LGHNA, YNFKEQ. The V and J ends lost 0 bases and 10 bases respectively, with 15 bases between them. CDR3 size: 14 residues. Primers for the PCR totalled 60 Vbeta and 13 Jbeta. Only in-frame clones appear in the TCRdb table, and some are missing; sequencing was by immunoSEQ multiplex PCR. The data show roughly 140,000 clones, 82% seen once. Input material: PBMCs. This chain uses TRBV4-2 with TRBJ1-1, with D possibly matching TRBD1 (5 bases). The origin of this receptor is a man aged 30 to 39 in good health and CMV-seropositive. CDR3 in DNA: TGTGCCAGCAGCCAAGATCCCCAGGGTGTAGCAGCTTTCTTT. It translates to CASSQDPQGVAAFF.